This TCR beta chain was sequenced in a study of blood T cell repertoires in COVID-19. V was clipped by 7 bases and J by 4 bases; unmatched bases: 11. Per germline, CDR1 KGHDR and CDR2 SFDVKD. This CDR3 spans 17 amino acids. Assay: immunoSEQ multiplex PCR; the TCRdb copy retains only in-frame clones and omits some. The table includes about 300,000 clones, around 90% detected once. This chain links TRBV24-1 with TRBJ2-3; TRBD2 matches at 12 bases. This clonotype was sampled from a man between 60 and 75 years old who had recovered from COVID-19. Material for sequencing was PBMCs or T cells enriched from blood (not recorded which). This CDR3 reads CATSRPTSGSLPDTQYF. The CDR3 DNA reads as TGTGCCACCAGCCGACCGACTAGCGGGAGCCTCCCAGATACGCAGTATTTT.